This T cell receptor (beta chain) was profiled in a study of blood T cell repertoires in COVID-19. For the study at large: T cells, B-cell-depleted T cells, or PBMCs supplied cDNA or gDNA.

Method: immunoSEQ multiplex PCR; TCRdb's copy keeps in-frame clones and lacks some. This table has 400,000 to 450,000 clones, around 91% appearing once. The CDR3 totals 16 residues. The germline V gene has CDR1 MGHRA and CDR2 YSYEKL. The trim removed 5 bases at V and 0 bases at J, leaving 6 bases unmatched. Sequencing was carried out using peripheral blood. The source is a woman aged 40 to 50 with COVID-19, enrolled during active disease. The chain couples TRBV4-1 to TRBJ1-4; TRBD1 agrees at 7 bases. CDR3 DNA: TGCGCCAGCAGCGCCCGGGACAGTGCAACTAATGAAAAACTGTTTTTT. Encoded protein: CASSARDSATNEKLFF.